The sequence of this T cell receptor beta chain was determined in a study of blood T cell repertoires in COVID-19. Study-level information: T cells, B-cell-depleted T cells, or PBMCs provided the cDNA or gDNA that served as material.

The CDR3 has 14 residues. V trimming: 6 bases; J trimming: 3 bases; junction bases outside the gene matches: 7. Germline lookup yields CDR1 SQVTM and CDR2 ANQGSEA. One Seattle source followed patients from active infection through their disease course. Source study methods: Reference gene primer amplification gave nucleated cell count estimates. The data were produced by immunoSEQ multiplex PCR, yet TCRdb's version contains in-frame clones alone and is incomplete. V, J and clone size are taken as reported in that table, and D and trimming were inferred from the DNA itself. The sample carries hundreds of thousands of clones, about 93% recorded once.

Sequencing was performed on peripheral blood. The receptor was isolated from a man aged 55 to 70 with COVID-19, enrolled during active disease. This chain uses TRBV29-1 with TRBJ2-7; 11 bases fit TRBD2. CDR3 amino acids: CSVASGGNLYEQYF. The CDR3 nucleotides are TGCAGCGTCGCTAGCGGGGGGAACCTCTACGAGCAGTACTTC.